This T cell receptor (beta chain) comes out of a study of cytomegalovirus exposure and HLA in healthy donors. Study-level background: Genetic ancestry analysis placed approximately 79% of the 400 or so donors that were genotyped in the Caucasian-associated cluster.

J gave up 4 bases and V 6 bases, and 8 bases lay outside the gene matches. CDR1 is MDHEN, CDR2 SYDVKM, per germline. There are 14 residues in the CDR3. On this clone itself: The antigen is unknown.

General observations from the study: A later analysis found that most CMV-associated TCR beta chains appeared HLA-restricted. Among TCR sequences, most were rare, though some public TCRs appeared in many donors.

PCR amplification relied on 60 Vbeta primers (plus 13 Jbeta primers). Libraries were prepared by immunoSEQ multiplex PCR; TCRdb keeps only in-frame clonotypes and omits some of them. The sample has 120,000 or so clones; roughly 15% are singletons. Each donor's status was that of a healthy bone marrow donor. Sequencing used PBMCs. V is TRBV28 and J is TRBJ2-7, with 8 bases identical to TRBD1. The sequence derives from a female donor in good health and CMV-seropositive. CDR3: CASRSPGGVYEQYF. CDR3 nucleotide sequence: TGTGCCAGCAGGTCGCCAGGGGGCGTGTACGAGCAGTACTTC.